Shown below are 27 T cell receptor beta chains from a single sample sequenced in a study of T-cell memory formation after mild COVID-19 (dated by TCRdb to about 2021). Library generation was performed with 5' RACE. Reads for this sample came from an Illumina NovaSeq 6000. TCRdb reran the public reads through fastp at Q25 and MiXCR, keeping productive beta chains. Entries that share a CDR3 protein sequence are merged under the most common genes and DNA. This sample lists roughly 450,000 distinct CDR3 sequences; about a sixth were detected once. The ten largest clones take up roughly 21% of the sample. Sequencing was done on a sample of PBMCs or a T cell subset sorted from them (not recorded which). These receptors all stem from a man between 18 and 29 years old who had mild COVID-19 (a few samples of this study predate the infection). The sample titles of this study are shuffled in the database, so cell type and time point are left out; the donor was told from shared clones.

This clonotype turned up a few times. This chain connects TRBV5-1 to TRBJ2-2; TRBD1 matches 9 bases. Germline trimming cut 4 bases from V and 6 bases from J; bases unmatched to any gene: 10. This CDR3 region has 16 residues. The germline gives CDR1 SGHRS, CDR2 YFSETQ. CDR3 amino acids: CASSTRDRVLAGELFF. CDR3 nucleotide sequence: TGCGCCAGCAGCACGCGGGACAGGGTGTTGGCCGGGGAGCTGTTTTTT. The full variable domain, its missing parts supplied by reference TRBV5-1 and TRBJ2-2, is KAGVTQTPRYLIKTRGQQVTLSCSPISGHRSVSWYQQTPGQGLQFLFEYFSETQRNKGNFPGRFSGRQFSNSRSEMNVSTLELGDSALYLCASSTRDRVLAGELFFGEGSRLTVL.

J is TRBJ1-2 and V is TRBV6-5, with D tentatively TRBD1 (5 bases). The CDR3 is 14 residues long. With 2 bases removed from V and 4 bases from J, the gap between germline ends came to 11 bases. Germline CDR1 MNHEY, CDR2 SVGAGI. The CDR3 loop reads CASSYEGPFYGYTF. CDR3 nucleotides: TGTGCCAGCAGTTACGAGGGGCCCTTCTATGGCTACACCTTC.

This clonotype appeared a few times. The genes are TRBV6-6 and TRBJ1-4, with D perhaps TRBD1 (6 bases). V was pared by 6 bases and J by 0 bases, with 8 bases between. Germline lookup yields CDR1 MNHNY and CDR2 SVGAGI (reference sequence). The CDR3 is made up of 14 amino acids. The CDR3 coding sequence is TGTGCCAGCAGGGACAGAGCAACTAATGAAAAACTGTTTTTT. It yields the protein CASRDRATNEKLFF.

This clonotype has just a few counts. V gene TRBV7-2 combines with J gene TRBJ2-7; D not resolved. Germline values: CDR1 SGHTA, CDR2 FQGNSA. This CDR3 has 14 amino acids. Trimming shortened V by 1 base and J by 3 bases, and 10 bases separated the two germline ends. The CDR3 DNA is TGTGCCAGCAGCTTAGATTCAGGTTACTACGAGCAGTACTTC. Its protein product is CASSLDSGYYEQYF.

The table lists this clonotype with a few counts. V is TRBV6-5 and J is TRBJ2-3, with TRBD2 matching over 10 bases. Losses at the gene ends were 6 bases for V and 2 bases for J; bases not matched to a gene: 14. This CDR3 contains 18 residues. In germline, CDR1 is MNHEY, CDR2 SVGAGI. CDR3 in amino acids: CASSRQGSAGGPTDTQYF. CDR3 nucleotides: TGTGCCAGCAGCCGACAGGGATCAGCGGGGGGGCCCACAGATACGCAGTATTTT.

CDR3 bases: TGCGCCAGCAGTGCGGACAGGGGTAGTGAAAAACTGTTTTTT. As protein: CASSADRGSEKLFF. V usage is TRBV5-1 and J usage is TRBJ1-4; 9 bases map to TRBD1. The germline CDR1 and CDR2 sequences are SGHRS and YFSETQ. Trimming cost V 5 bases and J 7 bases; bases outside gene matches: 6. The CDR3 runs to 14 residues.

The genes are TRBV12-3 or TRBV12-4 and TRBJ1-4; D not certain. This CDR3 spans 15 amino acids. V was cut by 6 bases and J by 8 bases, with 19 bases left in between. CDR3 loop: CASSEVVSLGEKLFF. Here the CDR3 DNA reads TGTGCCAGCAGCGAGGTCGTGAGCCTGGGAGAAAAACTGTTTTTT.

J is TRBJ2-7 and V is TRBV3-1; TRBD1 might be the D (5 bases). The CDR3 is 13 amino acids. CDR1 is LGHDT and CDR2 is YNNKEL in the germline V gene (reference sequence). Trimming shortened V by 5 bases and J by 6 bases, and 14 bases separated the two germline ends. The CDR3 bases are TGTGCCAGCAGCTCCCAGCAGGGTGCCGAGCAGTACTTC. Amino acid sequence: CASSSQQGAEQYF.

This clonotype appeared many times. CDR3 loop: CASSRILYEQYF. CDR3 coding DNA: TGTGCCAGCAGTAGGATCCTCTACGAGCAGTACTTC. The genes are TRBV6-2 or TRBV6-3 and TRBJ2-7; D remains ambiguous. CDR1 and CDR2 (germline): MNHEY, SVGEGT. The CDR3 covers 12 residues. Trimming left V 5 bases short and J 3 bases short, with 8 bases between.

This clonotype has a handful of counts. CDR3 region: CSARDQGGWNYGYTF. In nucleotides, the CDR3 is TGCAGTGCTAGAGATCAAGGAGGGTGGAACTATGGCTACACCTTC. This chain uses TRBV20-1 with TRBJ1-2; D is undetermined. CDR1 is DFQATT, CDR2 SNEGSKA, per germline (reference sequence). The V end lost 0 bases, the J end lost 2 bases, and 13 bases lay between the germline ends. CDR3 length: 15 amino acids.

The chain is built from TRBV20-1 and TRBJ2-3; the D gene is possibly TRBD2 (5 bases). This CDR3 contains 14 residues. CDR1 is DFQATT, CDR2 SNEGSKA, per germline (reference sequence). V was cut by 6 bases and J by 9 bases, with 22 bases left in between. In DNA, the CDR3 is TGCAGTGCCTTCACAAGCGGTCCCTCCCTCACGCAGTATTTT. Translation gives CSAFTSGPSLTQYF.

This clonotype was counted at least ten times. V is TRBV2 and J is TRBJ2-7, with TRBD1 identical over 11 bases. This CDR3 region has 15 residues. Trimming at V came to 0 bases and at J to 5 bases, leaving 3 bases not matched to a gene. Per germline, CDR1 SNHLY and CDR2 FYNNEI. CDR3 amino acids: CASSEARDRGNEQYV. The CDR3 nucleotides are TGTGCCAGCAGTGAAGCAAGGGACAGGGGGAACGAGCAGTACGTC.

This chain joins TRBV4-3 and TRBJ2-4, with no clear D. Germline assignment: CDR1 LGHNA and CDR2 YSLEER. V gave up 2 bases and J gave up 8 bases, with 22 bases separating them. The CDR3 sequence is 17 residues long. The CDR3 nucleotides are TGCGCCAGCAGCCAATCAGCCCCAGGAAGTTTTGGGGACATTCAGTACTTC. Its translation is CASSQSAPGSFGDIQYF.

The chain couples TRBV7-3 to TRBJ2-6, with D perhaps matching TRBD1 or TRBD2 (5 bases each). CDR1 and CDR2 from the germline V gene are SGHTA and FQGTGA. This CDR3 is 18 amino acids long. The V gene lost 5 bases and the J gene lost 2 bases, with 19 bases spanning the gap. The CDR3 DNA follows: TGTGCCAGCAGCCCCTCCGTCAGCCGGGGCACTGGGGCCAACGTCCTGACTTTC. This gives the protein CASSPSVSRGTGANVLTF.

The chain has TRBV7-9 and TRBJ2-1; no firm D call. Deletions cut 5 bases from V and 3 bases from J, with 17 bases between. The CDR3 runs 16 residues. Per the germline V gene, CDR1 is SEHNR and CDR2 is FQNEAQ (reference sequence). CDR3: CASSRLGDGYYNEQFF. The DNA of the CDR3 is TGTGCCAGCAGCCGATTAGGAGACGGCTACTACAATGAGCAGTTCTTC.

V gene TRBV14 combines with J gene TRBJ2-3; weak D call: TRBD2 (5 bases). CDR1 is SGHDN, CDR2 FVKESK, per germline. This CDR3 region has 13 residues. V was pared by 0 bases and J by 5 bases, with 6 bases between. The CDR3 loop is CASSQEGGDTQYF. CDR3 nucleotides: TGTGCCAGCAGCCAAGAAGGAGGAGATACGCAGTATTTT.

The CDR3 DNA sequence: TGTGCCACCCTTAGGGGGCAGAACACTGAAGCTTTCTTT. As protein: CATLRGQNTEAFF. The rearrangement links TRBV7-9 to TRBJ1-1, with 7 nucleotides matching TRBD1. The junction had 6 bases not matched to a gene; V was cut back by 10 bases and J by 1 base. The CDR3 length is 13 residues. Per germline, CDR1 SEHNR and CDR2 FQNEAQ (reference sequence).

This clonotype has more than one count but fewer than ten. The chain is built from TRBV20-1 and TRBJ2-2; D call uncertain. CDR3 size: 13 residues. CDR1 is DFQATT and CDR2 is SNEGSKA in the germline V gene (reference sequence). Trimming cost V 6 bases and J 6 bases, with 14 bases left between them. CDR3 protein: CSATFRVPGELFF. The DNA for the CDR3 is TGCAGTGCCACATTTAGGGTCCCCGGGGAGCTGTTTTTT.

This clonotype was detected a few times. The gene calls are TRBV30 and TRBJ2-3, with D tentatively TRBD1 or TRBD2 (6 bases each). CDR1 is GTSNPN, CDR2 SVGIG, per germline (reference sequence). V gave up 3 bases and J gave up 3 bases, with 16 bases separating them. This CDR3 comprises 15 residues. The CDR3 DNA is TGTGCCTGGAGCGTCCTGGGGGGCGGAACAGATACGCAGTATTTT. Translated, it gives CAWSVLGGGTDTQYF.

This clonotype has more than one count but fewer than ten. The CDR3 region has the DNA TGTGCCAGCAGTTCCTTTTCCTACAATGAGCAGTTCTTC. Translated, it gives CASSSFSYNEQFF. V gene TRBV7-9 combines with J gene TRBJ2-1; D is undetermined. V was cut by 6 bases and J by 1 base, with 7 bases left in between. Germline V gives CDR1 SEHNR, CDR2 FQNEAQ (reference sequence). This CDR3 has 13 residues.

The chain's CDR3 is CASSPALGVGDTQYF. The CDR3 DNA follows: TGCGCCAGCAGCCCGGCTTTAGGGGTGGGAGATACGCAGTATTTT. This sequence joins TRBV5-1 and TRBJ2-3, with a possible D match to TRBD1 (5 bases). Trimming left V 4 bases short and J 5 bases short, with 17 bases between. Germline V lookup: CDR1 SGHRS, CDR2 YFSETQ. The CDR3 contains 15 residues.

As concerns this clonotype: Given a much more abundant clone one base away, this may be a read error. CDR3 in amino acids: CASRQSTDTQYF. For the CDR3, the DNA is TGTGCCAGCAGACAGAGCACAGATACGCAGTATTTT. The chain joins TRBV6-2 or TRBV6-3 to TRBJ2-3; D gene ambiguous. Trimming removed 6 bases at V and 0 bases at J, with 4 bases between. The CDR3 has 12 residues. CDR1 and CDR2 (germline): MNHEY, SVGEGT.

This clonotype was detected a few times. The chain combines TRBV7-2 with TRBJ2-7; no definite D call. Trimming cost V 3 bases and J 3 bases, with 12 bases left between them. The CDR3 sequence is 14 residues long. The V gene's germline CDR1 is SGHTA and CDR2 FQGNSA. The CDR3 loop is CASSFADLGYEQYV. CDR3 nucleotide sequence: TGTGCCAGCAGCTTCGCAGATTTGGGCTACGAGCAGTACGTC.

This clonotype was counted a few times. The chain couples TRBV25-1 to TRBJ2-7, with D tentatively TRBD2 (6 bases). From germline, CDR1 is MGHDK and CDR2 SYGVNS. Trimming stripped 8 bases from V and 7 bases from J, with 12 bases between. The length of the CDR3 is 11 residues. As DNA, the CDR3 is TGTGCCAGCCAACGGGGGTGGGAGCAGTACTTC. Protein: CASQRGWEQYF.

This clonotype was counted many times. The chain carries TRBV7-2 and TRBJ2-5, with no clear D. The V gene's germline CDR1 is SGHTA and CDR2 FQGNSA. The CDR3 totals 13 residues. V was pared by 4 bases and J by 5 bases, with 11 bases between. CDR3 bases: TGTGCCAGCAGCTCCCTGAGATTGGAGACCCAGTACTTC. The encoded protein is CASSSLRLETQYF.

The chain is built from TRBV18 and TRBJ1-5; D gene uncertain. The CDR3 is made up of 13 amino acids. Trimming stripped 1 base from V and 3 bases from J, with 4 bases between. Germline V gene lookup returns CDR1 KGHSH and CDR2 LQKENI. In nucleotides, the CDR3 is TGTGCCAGCTCACCACTGGACAATCAGCCCCAGCATTTT. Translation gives CASSPLDNQPQHF.

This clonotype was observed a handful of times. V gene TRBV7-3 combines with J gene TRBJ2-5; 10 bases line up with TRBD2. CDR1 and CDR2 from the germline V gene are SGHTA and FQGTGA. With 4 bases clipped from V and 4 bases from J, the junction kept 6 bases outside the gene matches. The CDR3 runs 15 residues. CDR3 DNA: TGTGCCAGCAGCTCCAGCGGGGGGGTAGCAGAGACCCAGTACTTC. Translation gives CASSSSGGVAETQYF.